This T cell receptor (beta chain) was sequenced for a study of identical twins. Study results and limitations: Memory repertoires lacked the insertion deficit that abundant cord blood beta clonotypes showed. Diverse VJ usage suggested most zero-insertion clonotypes were not invariant T cells.

With no exceptions, donors were healthy Caucasians. CDR1 and CDR2 (germline): DFQATT, SNEGSKA (reference sequence). V was pared by 1 base and J by 4 bases, with 7 bases of the junction left unmatched. The CDR3 extends over 15 amino acids. This clonotype came up a few times. Its antigen is undetermined. Template switching (which added a universal primer site) was used, and cDNA carried unique molecular identifiers. TCRdb re-called the 5' RACE reads through MiXCR, storing one row per CDR3 protein. This table has 350,000 or so distinct CDR3 sequences, about 12% appearing once. The same data also contributed to another study, on yellow fever vaccine responses in identical twins.

The chain recombines TRBV20-1 with TRBJ2-7; TRBD2 matches 10 bases. The sample was CD8+ T cells sorted from blood. The origin of this receptor is a young woman in good health. The CDR3 DNA sequence: TGCAGTGCTAGAGCGCTAGCGGGAGAAACTTACGAGCAGTACTTC. Residues: CSARALAGETYEQYF.